What follows describes a single T cell receptor (beta chain). Antigen: not known. The record originates from a study of CD8 T cells in Susac syndrome. Overall study: Blood was drawn from patients with Susac syndrome. At that point, they were therapy-naive, on corticosteroids, or on intravenous immunoglobulin alone.

Findings and limits, study-wide: It was in TEMRA cells and active patients that Susac CD8+ clonal expansion peaked. Acknowledgment was made by the study that its TCR sequencing and HLA analysis involved a relatively small number of individuals.

The V gene lost 0 bases and the J gene lost 2 bases, with 18 bases spanning the gap. This CDR3 region has 17 residues. The germline CDR1 and CDR2 sequences are SGHDT and YYEEEE. With random hexamers, 0.5 to 1 ug RNA was reverse transcribed. By means of immunoSEQ multiplex PCR, TCR beta CDR3 spanning 54 Vbeta and 13 Jbeta underwent amplification. TCRdb re-analysed the immunoSEQ multiplex PCR reads in MiXCR, keeping a single row per CDR3 protein. The sample records around 150,000 distinct CDR3 sequences, about 95% being singletons. Sequencing was done on a sample of CD8+ T cells from PBMCs. This chain links TRBV5-6 with TRBJ2-7; D is uncertain. The sequence came from a human donor with Susac syndrome. This CDR3 reads CASSLGLTESAPYEQYF. The CDR3 DNA follows: TGTGCCAGCAGCTTGGGCTTGACCGAGAGTGCCCCCTACGAGCAGTACTTC.